This T cell receptor (beta chain) was captured in a study of CD8 T cells in Susac syndrome. RNA was extracted with the RNeasy kit, and a quantity of roughly 0.5 to 1 ug was reverse transcribed using random hexamers. One entry per CDR3 protein results from TCRdb running MiXCR on the immunoSEQ multiplex PCR reads. The sample shows 250,000 to 300,000 distinct CDR3 sequences, about nine tenths of them seen only once. CDR3 length equals 14 residues. CDR1 MNHEY and CDR2 SVGAGI come from the germline V gene. V shed 2 bases and J 1 base; nucleotides not matched to a gene: 2. The chain recombines TRBV6-5 with TRBJ2-7, with 7 bases matching TRBD1. This clonotype was sampled from a human donor with multiple sclerosis. The specimen sequenced was CD8+ T cells from PBMCs. CDR3 nucleotide sequence: TGTGCCAGCAGTTACAGGGGGCAATCCTACGAGCAGTACTTC. Translation gives CASSYRGQSYEQYF.